This entry describes one TCR beta chain. The CDR3 runs 17 residues. In germline, CDR1 is SEHNR, CDR2 FQNEAQ (reference sequence). V lost 4 bases, J lost 8 bases, and 14 bases stayed unmatched. This sample stems from a study of blood T cell repertoires in COVID-19. About the research overall: Samples taken during acute and convalescent COVID-19 were collected in the United States, Italy and Spain. PBMCs, B-cell-depleted T cells, or T cells provided the cDNA or gDNA that made up the material.

Original processing methods: Estimation of nucleated cell counts was performed using reference gene primer amplification. This table comes from immunoSEQ multiplex PCR, and its TCRdb copy is limited to in-frame clones, with some not included. V, J and clone size are those of that table, while D and trimming were read from the DNA. The table records 75,000 to 90,000 clones, 91% of them present only once. The V and J genes are TRBV7-9 and TRBJ1-4, with TRBD1 matching over 9 bases. Sequencing input: peripheral blood. The source of this sequence is a woman in her fifties or sixties in a cohort sampled during active COVID-19. CDR3 sequence: CASSSPGQGSRPEKLFF. The CDR3 DNA reads as TGTGCCAGCAGCTCACCGGGACAGGGATCCCGGCCGGAAAAACTGTTTTTT.